The next 10 T cell receptor beta chains were all read from a single sample in a study of metastatic and nonmetastatic thyroid tumors. No treatment of any kind had been given to any patient before thyroid surgery. Via MiXCR, TCRdb re-called the PCR reads. The sample yields about 31,000 clones, 18% seen once. Material for sequencing was blood. The receptors come from a female donor with papillary thyroid cancer or a benign thyroid nodule (not recorded which). Some clones in this sample may be carry-over from other donors' samples.

V and J are TRBV11-1 and TRBJ2-2; 9 bases align to TRBD1. CDR1 is SGHAT and CDR2 is FQDESV in the germline V gene (reference sequence). This CDR3 comprises 15 residues. V gave up 7 bases and J gave up 6 bases; unmatched junction bases: 9. CDR3: CASTSRQGGSGELFF. The CDR3 region has the DNA TGTGCCAGCACCTCGAGACAGGGGGGCTCCGGGGAGCTGTTTTTT.

Remarks on this clone: A much larger clone differs from this one at a single base, so this may be a read error. The chain employs TRBV25-1 and TRBJ2-5, with TRBD2 matching 13 bases. The germline CDR1 and CDR2 sequences are MGHDK and SYGVNS. The CDR3 sequence is 17 residues long. The CDR3 nucleotides are TGTGCCAGCAGTGAATATTTGGGACTAGCGGGGACCGAGAACCAGTACTTC. Translating it yields CASSEYLGLAGTENQYF.

With regard to this clone: The CDR3 carries no conserved terminal phenylalanine or tryptophan, so it likely arises from a read error. It is unclear where the CDR3 begins or ends on the DNA, so no DNA is shown, and the CDR3 is as TCRdb lists it. The rearrangement links TRBV30 to TRBJ2-2; no check of the table's D call, TRBD2, against the DNA was made. The CDR3 is 14 residues long, counting both termini. CDR1 is GTSNPN and CDR2 is SVGIG in the germline V gene (reference sequence). CDR3: CACPRRENTGELLS.

This clone was observed at least ten times. V is TRBV20-1 and J is TRBJ2-3, with D hard to call. This CDR3 contains 10 residues. Germline V gene data show CDR1 as DFQATT and CDR2 as SNEGSKA (reference sequence). The ends were cut back, 3 bases at V and 8 bases at J, with 6 bases in the middle. CDR3 protein: CSASAGTQYF. The CDR3 DNA reads TGCAGTGCTAGTGCTGGTACGCAGTATTTT.

There are many counts of this clone. This same CDR3 is encoded by further DNA sequences in the sample. The chain carries TRBV28 and TRBJ1-2; weak D call: TRBD1 (6 bases). Per germline, CDR1 MDHEN and CDR2 SYDVKM. V lost 5 bases and J 2 bases, leaving 9 bases between the germline ends. The CDR3 contains 13 residues. The CDR3 coding sequence is TGTGCCAGCAGTGCGGACAGAAACTATGGCTACACCTTC. Its translation: CASSADRNYGYTF.

This clone has ten or more counts. The genes are TRBV5-1 and TRBJ2-6, with D possibly TRBD1 on 6 matching bases. V gave up 5 bases and J gave up 3 bases, with 9 bases separating them. The CDR3 runs to 14 residues. Germline V gene data show CDR1 as SGHRS and CDR2 as YFSETQ. The CDR3 DNA follows: TGCGCCAGCAGTACAGGGAATGGGGCCAACGTCCTGACTTTC. Translated: CASSTGNGANVLTF. The full variable domain, with the rest looked up from reference TRBV5-1 and TRBJ2-6, is KAGVTQTPRYLIKTRGQQVTLSCSPISGHRSVSWYQQTPGQGLQFLFEYFSETQRNKGNFPGRFSGRQFSNSRSEMNVSTLELGDSALYLCASSTGNGANVLTFGAGSRLTVL.

This clone occurred many times. V and J are TRBV12-3 or TRBV12-4 and TRBJ2-3; D gene uncertain. Trimming removed 8 bases from V and 1 base from J, with 4 bases in between. The CDR3 has 11 amino acids. The CDR3 is CASGRTDTQYF. DNA for the CDR3: TGTGCCAGCGGCCGCACAGATACGCAGTATTTT.

With respect to this clone: With a much larger clone just one base away, this may be a read error. The gene calls are TRBV11-1 and TRBJ2-2; D tentatively fits TRBD1 or TRBD2 (5 bases each). This CDR3 has 19 residues. CDR1 and CDR2 from the germline V gene are SGHAT and FQDESV (reference sequence). The V gene lost 5 bases and the J gene lost 6 bases, with 28 bases spanning the gap. The CDR3 DNA follows: TGTGCCAGCAGCACTAATCTAGCCCCCGGACATAAGTCCGCCGGGGAGCTGTTTTTT. This encodes CASSTNLAPGHKSAGELFF.

In its sample, this clone was seen a few times. A single base separates this from a much larger clone, so it may be a read error. The V call is TRBV7-9, the J call TRBJ2-5; TRBD2 is a possible D gene (6 bases). Germline V gene sequence: CDR1 SEHNR, CDR2 FQNEAQ (reference sequence). The CDR3 has 13 residues. The CDR3 DNA reads as TGTGCCAGCAGCTTAGGGCTGACTAGGCCTGGATTCTTC. This sequence encodes CASSLGLTRPGFF. Full variable domain (remainder filled in from reference TRBV7-9 and TRBJ2-5): DTGVSQNPRHKITKRGQNVTFRCDPISEHNRLYWYRQTLGQGPEFLTYFQNEAQLEKSRLLSDRFSAERPKGSFSTLEIQRTEQGDSAMYLCASSLGLTRPGFFGPGTRLLVL.

A few counts support this clone. The V and J genes are TRBV12-3 or TRBV12-4 and TRBJ2-1, with 7 bases identical to TRBD2. V lost 6 bases and J lost 8; bases outside the gene matches: 4. This CDR3 is built from 12 residues. The CDR3: CASRGGGDEQFF. CDR3 coding DNA: TGTGCCAGCAGGGGGGGAGGGGATGAGCAGTTCTTC.